This T cell receptor beta chain was obtained from a study of cytomegalovirus exposure and HLA in healthy donors. General study findings and limits: Analysis was performed later, and it showed HLA-associated TCR beta chains to be more clonally expanded than equally common others. Researchers left out some V segments, among them TRBV6-2 and TRBV6-3, as indistinguishable. CMV serostatus was the only immune exposure information that was available. As a later analysis revealed, most CMV-associated TCR beta chains appeared HLA-restricted.

About this clone: What it binds is not known.

There are 12 residues in the CDR3. Between the trimmed V and J ends, which lost 5 bases and 6 bases, there was a span of 10 bases. Germline V CDR1 and CDR2: KGHSY, FQNENV. The PCR employed 60 Vbeta primers together with 13 Jbeta primers. Some clones are missing from TCRdb's copy, which holds only in-frame ones; the method was immunoSEQ multiplex PCR. Here the sample spans roughly 230,000 clones, approximately 84% being singletons. V gene TRBV16 combines with J gene TRBJ1-1; tentatively, D is TRBD1 (5 bases). Sequenced sample: PBMCs. This clonotype was sampled from a girl aged 2-10 years in good health and CMV-seronegative. The CDR3 DNA is TGTGCCAGCAGCGGGGGGTTGGCTGAAGCTTTCTTT. Protein: CASSGGLAEAFF.